Shown below are 9 T cell receptor beta chains from a single sample sequenced in a study of blood T cell repertoires in COVID-19. Method: immunoSEQ multiplex PCR; TCRdb's copy keeps in-frame clones and lacks some. This table has some 38,000 clones, roughly nine tenths appearing once. Sequencing was done on a sample of peripheral blood. Source of these receptors: a woman in her thirties in a cohort sampled during active COVID-19.

The chain combines TRBV7-2 with TRBJ1-1; D gene ambiguous. Germline V gene sequence: CDR1 SGHTA, CDR2 FQGNSA. V was cut by 6 bases and J by 0 bases, with 8 bases left in between. CDR3 size: 13 residues. The CDR3 reads CASRPQLNTEAFF. CDR3 DNA: TGTGCCAGCAGACCACAGCTGAACACTGAAGCTTTCTTT.

V gene TRBV5-4 combines with J gene TRBJ2-1; 15 bases agree with TRBD2. V gave up 1 base and J gave up 2 bases; unmatched junction bases: 7. Looked up from germline, CDR1 is SGHNT and CDR2 is YYREEE (reference sequence). CDR3 length: 19 amino acids. CDR3 coding DNA: TGTGCCAGCAGCTTGAAAGGACTAGCGGGAGGGCCCACCTACAATGAGCAGTTCTTC. As protein: CASSLKGLAGGPTYNEQFF.

This clone was detected only a few times. The chain uses TRBV6-5 and TRBJ1-6, with a weak D call TRBD1 (5 bases). Germline V gene sequence: CDR1 MNHEY, CDR2 SVGAGI. V lost 6 bases and J 6 bases, leaving 15 bases between the germline ends. This CDR3 has 15 amino acids. The CDR3 DNA reads as TGTGCCAGCAGACCAAGGGCAGGGTTTAATTCACCCCTCCACTTT. Translating it yields CASRPRAGFNSPLHF.

The chain couples TRBV30 to TRBJ1-1; D uncertain. The length of the CDR3 is 13 residues. Trimming stripped 4 bases from V and 3 bases from J, with 12 bases between. Germline CDR1 is GTSNPN and CDR2 is SVGIG (reference sequence). The CDR3 spells CAWTLARYTEAFF. The DNA for the CDR3 is TGTGCCTGGACTCTAGCCAGATACACTGAAGCTTTCTTT.

The chain recombines TRBV5-6 with TRBJ1-2, with 8 bases fitting TRBD1. The trim removed 4 bases at V and 6 bases at J, leaving 5 bases unmatched. CDR3 length: 13 amino acids. In germline, CDR1 is SGHDT, CDR2 YYEEEE. CDR3 sequence: CASSANRGDGYTF. In DNA, the CDR3 is TGTGCCAGCAGCGCAAACAGGGGGGATGGCTACACCTTC.

The gene calls are TRBV7-9 and TRBJ1-1; 7 bases fit TRBD1. This CDR3 comprises 13 residues. Germline V gene lookup returns CDR1 SEHNR and CDR2 FQNEAQ (reference sequence). V gave up 5 bases and J gave up 11 bases; unmatched junction bases: 11. Here the CDR3 reads CASSLGTDGRAFF. The CDR3 DNA sequence: TGTGCCAGCAGCCTTGGGACAGACGGACGGGCTTTCTTT.

The chain carries TRBV7-2 and TRBJ1-1; no definite D call. V was clipped by 3 bases and J by 1 base, with 9 bases between them. CDR3 length: 14 amino acids. Germline assignment: CDR1 SGHTA and CDR2 FQGNSA. This CDR3 is CASSLGVPNTEAFF. Here the CDR3 DNA reads TGTGCCAGCAGCTTGGGAGTCCCGAACACTGAAGCTTTCTTT.

V and J are TRBV11-3 and TRBJ2-5; D perhaps matches TRBD1 (7 bases). The germline V gene encodes CDR1 SGHNT and CDR2 YENEEA. The CDR3 is made up of 15 amino acids. The V gene lost 3 bases and the J gene lost 5 bases, with 16 bases spanning the gap. In DNA form, the CDR3 reads TGTGCCAGCAGCTTCTACAGGGGCGGAGGGGAGACCCAGTACTTC. Protein: CASSFYRGGGETQYF.

The V call is TRBV28, the J call TRBJ1-6; D gene unclear. With 11 bases removed from V and 5 bases from J, the gap between germline ends came to 13 bases. The CDR3 length is 13 residues. Per the germline V gene, CDR1 is MDHEN and CDR2 is SYDVKM. The chain's CDR3 is CAAGMAHNSPLHF. The CDR3 DNA reads as TGTGCCGCGGGAATGGCTCATAATTCACCCCTCCACTTT. The complete variable domain, with remaining parts taken from reference TRBV28 and TRBJ1-6, reads DVKVTQSSRYLVKRTGEKVFLECVQDMDHENMFWYRQDPGLGLRLIYFSYDVKMKEKGDIPEGYSVSREKKERFSLILESASTNQTSMYLCAAGMAHNSPLHFGNGTRLTVT.